This T cell receptor (beta chain) is from a study of T cells after yellow fever vaccination. General observations from the study: Subsequent booster samples again held most clones from primary vaccination (96% CD4, roughly 91% CD8). Researchers cautioned that FACS-sorted repertoires could harbor abundant clonotypes contaminating from the bulk population.

They built TCR cDNA with 5'RACE template switching, a step that put in a universal primer site and UMIs. TCRdb independently ran MiXCR on the 5' RACE reads; one entry per CDR3 protein. Of 120,000 or so distinct CDR3 sequences listed, approximately 14% are singletons. V was cut by 2 bases and J by 1 base, with 7 bases left in between. The germline V gene has CDR1 SGHVS and CDR2 FNYEAQ. This CDR3 contains 14 residues. This clonotype was counted between two and nine times. Its antigen is not identified. Material: CD8+ T cells sorted from PBMCs, obtained 5 days after the yellow fever booster vaccination. V and J are TRBV7-6 and TRBJ2-3; D is unresolved. The sequence was collected from a man younger than 35 who received the YFV17D yellow fever vaccine. CDR3 region: CASSLSPGTDTQYF. The DNA of the CDR3 is TGTGCCAGCAGCTTATCTCCAGGCACAGATACGCAGTATTTT.